What follows are 27 T cell receptor beta chains derived from one specimen sequenced in a study of metastatic and nonmetastatic thyroid tumors. Thyroid surgery was preceded by no treatment in any patient. TCRdb used MiXCR to call clones anew from the PCR reads. The sample records 20,000 to 25,000 clones, around 21% being singletons. What was sequenced was blood. Receptor source: a female donor with papillary thyroid cancer or a benign thyroid nodule (not recorded which). Some clones in this sample may be carry-over from other donors' samples.

This clone showed up just a few times. The chain couples TRBV27 to TRBJ2-2, with D perhaps being TRBD1 or TRBD2 (6 bases each). With 6 bases removed from V and 7 bases from J, the gap between germline ends came to 18 bases. This CDR3 spans 15 amino acids. Germline lookup yields CDR1 MNHEY and CDR2 SMNVEV (reference sequence). The chain's CDR3 is CASSQRGATGGELFF. Here the CDR3 DNA reads TGTGCCAGCAGCCAAAGGGGGGCTACCGGCGGGGAGCTGTTTTTT.

This clone was observed a few times. At one of its ends the junction is not consistent with the germline gene, which may arise from a read error. The chain's CDR3 is CASSTRTDKQYF. DNA for the CDR3: TGTGCCAGCAGCACGCGCACAGATAAGCAGTATTTT. V usage is TRBV7-6 and J usage is TRBJ2-3; D is unclear. Germline V gene data show CDR1 as SGHVS and CDR2 as FNYEAQ. CDR3 size: 12 residues.

This clone came up a few times. The chain combines TRBV6-1 with TRBJ2-3; D might be TRBD1 (6 bases). V lost 5 bases and J lost 11, with 20 bases in between. CDR3 length: 14 residues. CDR1 is MNHNS, CDR2 SASEGT, per germline. This CDR3 reads CASSQWDTNYEQYF. The CDR3 coding sequence is TGTGCCAGCAGTCAATGGGACACTAACTACGAGCAGTATTTT.

Regarding this clone: Relative to the germline gene, one junction end is altered; a read error may explain this. V is TRBV28 and J is TRBJ1-4, with D perhaps TRBD1 (5 bases). Germline CDR1 and CDR2: MDHEN and SYDVKM. This CDR3 is built from 11 residues. CDR3 DNA: TGTGCACTGAGGGGTAATGAAATACTGTTTTTT. Its protein is CALRGNEILFF.

This clone was recorded many times. The rearrangement links TRBV5-5 to TRBJ2-5; no definite D call. Germline V lookup: CDR1 SGHKS, CDR2 YYEKEE (reference sequence). The V end lost 2 bases, the J end lost 5 bases, and 10 bases lay between the germline ends. The CDR3 loop spans 13 amino acids. The CDR3 DNA follows: TGTGCCAGCAGCTTCAACCATGGGGAGACCCAGTACTTC. Translating it yields CASSFNHGETQYF.

This clone was seen ten or more times. This chain connects TRBV10-3 to TRBJ2-2; no clear D gene. This CDR3 is 16 amino acids long. Looked up from germline, CDR1 is ENHRY and CDR2 is SYGVKD. V lost 0 bases, J lost 0 bases, and 8 bases lay in between. CDR3 bases: TGTGCCATCAGTGAGTCCGGAGCTGCGAACACCGGGGAGCTGTTTTTT. It yields the protein CAISESGAANTGELFF.

At least ten counts were recorded for this clone. The J gene is TRBJ2-5, the V gene TRBV10-1; D is possibly TRBD1 (5 bases). Germline-derived CDR1 and CDR2 are WNHNN and SYGVQD (reference sequence). V was trimmed by 3 bases and J by 5 bases, leaving 10 bases between them. CDR3 length: 13 residues. This CDR3 is CASSDQGRETQYF. The CDR3 DNA sequence: TGCGCCAGCAGTGATCAGGGAAGGGAGACCCAGTACTTC.

Only one count was recorded for this clone. CDR3 bases: TGCAGTGCTAGGGTTGGGACAGGCCTCTATGGCTACACCTTC. Encoded protein: CSARVGTGLYGYTF. The chain has TRBV20-1 and TRBJ1-2, with 8 bases fitting TRBD1. The trim removed 3 bases at V and 4 bases at J, leaving 7 bases unmatched. Germline-derived CDR1 and CDR2 are DFQATT and SNEGSKA (reference sequence). This CDR3 comprises 14 residues.

For the CDR3, the DNA is TGTGCCTGGAGTACTACAGGGGAGAGGTATGGCTACACCTTC. It codes for CAWSTTGERYGYTF. The gene calls are TRBV30 and TRBJ1-2; 7 bases agree with TRBD1. Unmatched junction bases numbered 8, after V lost 2 bases and J lost 5 bases. The CDR3 sequence is 14 residues long. Germline V gene sequence: CDR1 GTSNPN, CDR2 SVGIG (reference sequence).

This clone was picked up many times. The chain uses TRBV12-3 or TRBV12-4 and TRBJ1-5, with D uncertain. V lost 4 bases to trimming and J lost 0 bases, with 10 bases between them. This CDR3 comprises 15 residues. In DNA form, the CDR3 reads TGTGCCAGCAGTTATTCAGGCAATAGCAATCAGCCCCAGCATTTT. It is translated as CASSYSGNSNQPQHF.

The count of this clone is one. No conserved phenylalanine or tryptophan is present at the end of the CDR3, so a read error is the likely explanation. Because the CDR3's place on the DNA is in doubt, the DNA is left out and the CDR3 is given as listed by TCRdb. The genes are TRBV7-2 and TRBJ2-7. Germline V gene data show CDR1 as SGHTA and CDR2 as FQGNSA. The CDR3 is 9 amino acids in total, end residues counted. The CDR3 reads CASSLAGTS.

For this clone: The conserved phenylalanine or tryptophan normally closing the CDR3 is absent here, so this likely arose from a read error. No DNA is shown, since the ends of the CDR3 on it are uncertain; the CDR3 is the one TCRdb lists. This chain links TRBV7-2 with TRBJ2-6; the table gives TRBD1 as D, unverified against the DNA. Germline assignment: CDR1 SGHTA and CDR2 FQGNSA. The CDR3 totals 9 residues, both ends included. CDR3 sequence reads: CASSQRPGT.

This clone was counted at least ten times. The V call is TRBV20-1, the J call TRBJ1-4; D is perhaps TRBD1 (6 bases). The V and J ends lost 3 bases and 2 bases respectively, with 22 bases between them. Germline V CDR1 and CDR2: DFQATT, SNEGSKA (reference sequence). The CDR3 extends over 18 amino acids. CDR3 protein: CSARTSTAYRVTNEKLFF. CDR3 coding DNA: TGCAGTGCTAGGACCTCTACCGCCTACAGGGTGACTAATGAAAAACTGTTTTTT.

This clone is judged medium-sized. This sequence joins TRBV28 and TRBJ1-5; D is perhaps TRBD1 (6 bases). Germline-derived CDR1 and CDR2 are MDHEN and SYDVKM. The CDR3 runs to 16 residues. Trimming took 3 bases from V and 4 from J, leaving 16 bases between them. CDR3 region: CASSFGARGVNQPQHF. CDR3 coding DNA: TGTGCCAGCAGTTTCGGAGCAAGGGGGGTAAATCAGCCCCAGCATTTT.

A remark on this clone: The conserved phenylalanine or tryptophan is not found at the CDR3 terminus, so this likely reflects a read error. The CDR3 sequence is CANRTFSEQYL. The CDR3 DNA sequence: TGTGCCAACAGGACCTTCTCCGAGCAGTACCTC. This chain links TRBV28 with TRBJ2-7, with D possibly matching TRBD1 (5 bases). The CDR3 sequence is 11 residues long. The germline gives CDR1 MDHEN, CDR2 SYDVKM. The germline V and J ends were trimmed by 10 bases and 6 bases, with 13 bases remaining between them.

Many counts were recorded for this clone. V usage is TRBV18 and J usage is TRBJ2-7, with 9 bases that match TRBD1. Germline CDR1 KGHSH, CDR2 LQKENI. This CDR3 region has 14 residues. The V and J ends lost 6 bases and 7 bases, in that order; junction bases with no gene match: 10. CDR3: CASSFGQGRKEQYF. The CDR3, as DNA: TGTGCCAGCTCCTTCGGACAGGGGAGAAAGGAGCAGTACTTC.

By frequency in the sample, this clone is medium-sized. This chain connects TRBV29-1 to TRBJ2-7; the D is unclear. CDR1 SQVTM and CDR2 ANQGSEA come from the germline V gene. CDR3 length equals 11 residues. V lost 6 bases and J lost 3, with 9 bases in between. The CDR3 nucleotides read TGCAGCGTGGGCTCAAACTACGAGCAGTACTTC. It encodes CSVGSNYEQYF.

A remark on this clone: The CDR3 end shows no conserved phenylalanine or tryptophan, and so a read error is likely. The chain carries TRBV11-3 and TRBJ1-2, with D perhaps TRBD1 (5 bases). Trimming cost V 2 bases and J 6 bases, with 10 bases left between them. The germline V gene encodes CDR1 SGHNT and CDR2 YENEEA. The CDR3 is made up of 13 amino acids. The chain's CDR3 is CASSLNPGDGYTL. As DNA, the CDR3 is TGTGCCAGCAGCTTAAATCCGGGGGATGGCTACACCTTA.

This clone was found many times. Germline is not matched at one junction end, which may reflect a read error. In DNA, the CDR3 is TGTACCACCCAGCACGGCAGCAATCAGCCCCAGCATTTT. The encoded protein is CTTQHGSNQPQHF. J is TRBJ1-5 and V is TRBV24-1; no clear D gene. The CDR3 runs 13 residues. CDR1 is KGHDR and CDR2 is SFDVKD in the germline V gene.

By frequency in the sample, this clone is medium-sized. The rearrangement links TRBV28 to TRBJ2-7, with D possibly called TRBD1 or TRBD2 (5 bases each). The germline gives CDR1 MDHEN, CDR2 SYDVKM. CDR3 size: 14 residues. V was pared by 1 base and J by 3 bases, with 10 bases between. The DNA of the CDR3 is TGTGCCAGCAGTTTATCCGACAGCGGCTACGAGCAGTACTTC. Translated, it gives CASSLSDSGYEQYF.

This clone has just a few counts. This CDR3 is missing its conserved last phenylalanine or tryptophan, likely due to a read error. V is TRBV6-5 and J is TRBJ2-1, with a tentative D call TRBD1 (6 bases). V gave up 0 bases and J gave up 4 bases, with 16 bases separating them. The CDR3 is 17 amino acids. CDR1 is MNHEY and CDR2 is SVGAGI in the germline V gene. The DNA for the CDR3 is TGTGCCAGCAGTTACTCGCCCGGTACAGGGATTTACAATGAGCAGTTCTCC. Translating gives CASSYSPGTGIYNEQFS.

The sample holds many counts of this clone. This chain uses TRBV29-1 with TRBJ2-3; D not resolved. The CDR3 spans 15 residues. Trimming took off 1 base at V and 0 bases at J, with 11 bases between the two ends. Germline V gives CDR1 SQVTM, CDR2 ANQGSEA. The CDR3 loop reads CSVEAPVRSTDTQYF. For the CDR3, the DNA is TGCAGCGTTGAAGCTCCAGTACGTAGCACAGATACGCAGTATTTT.

Comment on this clone: One end of the junction is discordant with germline, which a read error may explain. The chain couples TRBV13 to TRBJ2-7, with TRBD1 matching over 10 bases. The CDR3 consists of 16 residues. CDR1 and CDR2 from the germline V gene are PRHDT and FYEKMQ (reference sequence). The CDR3 protein is CASSLGGGTGASEQYF. In nucleotides, the CDR3 is TGTGCAAGCAGCTTAGGTGGCGGGACAGGGGCCTCCGAGCAGTACTTC.

At least ten counts were recorded for this clone. A single base separates this from a much larger clone, so it may be a read error. Given the absence of the conserved phenylalanine or tryptophan at the CDR3 end, a read error is likely. CDR3 nucleotides: TGTGCCAGCAGCACCGACTGGGGAGCGGCTGCGAACACCGGGGAGCTGTTTTCT. Its translation is CASSTDWGAAANTGELFS. The chain recombines TRBV11-2 with TRBJ2-2; TRBD2 is a possible D gene (5 bases). This CDR3 spans 18 amino acids. V shed 5 bases and J shed 0 bases, with 19 bases lying between them. CDR1 is SGHAT, CDR2 FQNNGV, per germline.

This clone was detected ten times or more. A much larger clone lies one base from this, so it may be a read error. The CDR3 region is CASSQEWYNEQFF. CDR3 nucleotide sequence: TGCGCCAGCAGCCAAGAGTGGTACAATGAGCAGTTCTTC. The chain is built from TRBV4-3 and TRBJ2-1; no clear D gene. This CDR3 is 13 amino acids long. Deletions cut 0 bases from V and 4 bases from J, with 4 bases between. CDR1 and CDR2 (germline): LGHNA, YSLEER.

The gene calls are TRBV14 and TRBJ2-7, with 7 bases aligning to TRBD2. The CDR3 runs to 16 residues. The V gene end was trimmed by 0 bases and the J gene end by 3 bases; junction bases not matched to a gene: 8. CDR1 and CDR2 from the germline V gene are SGHDN and FVKESK. The CDR3 nucleotides read TGTGCCAGCAGCCAAGAAGGCGGGGGAAAGCGCTACGAGCAGTACTTC. Encoded protein: CASSQEGGGKRYEQYF.

This clone was recorded at least ten times. V usage is TRBV7-2 and J usage is TRBJ2-1; tentative D call: TRBD1 (6 bases). The V gene lost 3 bases and the J gene lost 5 bases, with 8 bases spanning the gap. From germline, CDR1 is SGHTA and CDR2 FQGNSA. The CDR3 contains 13 residues. Here the CDR3 DNA reads TGTGCCAGCAGCTTGGACAGAAACAATGAGCAGTTCTTC. Encoded protein: CASSLDRNNEQFF.